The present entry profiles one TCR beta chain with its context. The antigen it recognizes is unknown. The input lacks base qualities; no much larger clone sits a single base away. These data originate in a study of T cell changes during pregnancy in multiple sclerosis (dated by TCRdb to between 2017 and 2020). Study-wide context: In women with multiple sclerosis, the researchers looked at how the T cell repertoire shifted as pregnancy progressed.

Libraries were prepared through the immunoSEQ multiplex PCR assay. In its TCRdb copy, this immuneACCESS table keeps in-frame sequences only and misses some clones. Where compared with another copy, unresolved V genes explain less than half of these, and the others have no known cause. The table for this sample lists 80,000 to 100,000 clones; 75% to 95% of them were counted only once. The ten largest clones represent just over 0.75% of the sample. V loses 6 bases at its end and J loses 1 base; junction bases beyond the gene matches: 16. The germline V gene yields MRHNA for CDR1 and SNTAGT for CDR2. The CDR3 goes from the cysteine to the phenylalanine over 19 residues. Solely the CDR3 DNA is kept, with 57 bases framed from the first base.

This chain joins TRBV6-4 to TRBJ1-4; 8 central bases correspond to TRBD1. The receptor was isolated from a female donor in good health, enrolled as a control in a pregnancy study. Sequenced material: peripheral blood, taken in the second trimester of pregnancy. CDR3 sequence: CASSNPGQGARGTNEKLFF. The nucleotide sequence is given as TGTGCCAGCAGCAATCCTGGGCAGGGGGCAAGAGGAACTAATGAAAAACTGTTTTTT.